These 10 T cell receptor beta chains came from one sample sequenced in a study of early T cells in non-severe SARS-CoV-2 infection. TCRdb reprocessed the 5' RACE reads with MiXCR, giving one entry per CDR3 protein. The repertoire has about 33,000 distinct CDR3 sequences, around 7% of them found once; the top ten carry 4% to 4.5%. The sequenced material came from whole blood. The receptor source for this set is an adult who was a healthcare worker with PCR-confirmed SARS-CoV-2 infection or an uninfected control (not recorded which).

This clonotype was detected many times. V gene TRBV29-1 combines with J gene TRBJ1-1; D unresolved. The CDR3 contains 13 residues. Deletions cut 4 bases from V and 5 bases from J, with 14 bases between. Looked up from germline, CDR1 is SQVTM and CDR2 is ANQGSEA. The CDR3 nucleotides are TGCAGCGTTGTTCTTAGGGTTGAGACTGAAGCTTTCTTT. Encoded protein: CSVVLRVETEAFF.

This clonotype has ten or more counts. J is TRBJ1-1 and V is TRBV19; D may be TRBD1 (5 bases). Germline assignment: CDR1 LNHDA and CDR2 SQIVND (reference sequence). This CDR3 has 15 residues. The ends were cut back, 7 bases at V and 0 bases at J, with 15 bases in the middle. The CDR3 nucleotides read TGTGCCAGTACCTCTAGAAAGGGGCTGAACACTGAAGCTTTCTTT. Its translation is CASTSRKGLNTEAFF.

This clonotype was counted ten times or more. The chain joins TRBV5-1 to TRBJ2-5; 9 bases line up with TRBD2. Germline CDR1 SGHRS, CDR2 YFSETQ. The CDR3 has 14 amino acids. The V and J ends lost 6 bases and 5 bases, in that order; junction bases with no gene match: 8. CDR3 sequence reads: CASTSGAFGETQYF. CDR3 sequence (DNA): TGCGCCAGCACTAGCGGGGCGTTTGGGGAGACCCAGTACTTC. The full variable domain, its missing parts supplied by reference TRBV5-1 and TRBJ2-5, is KAGVTQTPRYLIKTRGQQVTLSCSPISGHRSVSWYQQTPGQGLQFLFEYFSETQRNKGNFPGRFSGRQFSNSRSEMNVSTLELGDSALYLCASTSGAFGETQYFGPGTRLLVL.

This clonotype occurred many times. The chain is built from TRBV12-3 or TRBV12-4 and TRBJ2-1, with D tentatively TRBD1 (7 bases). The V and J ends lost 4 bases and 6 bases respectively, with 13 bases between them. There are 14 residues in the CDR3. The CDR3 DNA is TGTGCCAGCAGTTGGCGGGACAGCCCCAATGAGCAGTTCTTC. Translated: CASSWRDSPNEQFF.

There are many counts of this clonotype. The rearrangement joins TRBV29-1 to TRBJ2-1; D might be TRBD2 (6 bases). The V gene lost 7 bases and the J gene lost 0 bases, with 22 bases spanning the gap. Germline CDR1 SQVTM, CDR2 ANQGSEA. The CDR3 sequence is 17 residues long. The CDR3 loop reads CSAVPPFSGSSYNEQFF. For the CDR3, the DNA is TGCAGCGCAGTACCACCATTTAGCGGTAGCTCCTACAATGAGCAGTTCTTC.

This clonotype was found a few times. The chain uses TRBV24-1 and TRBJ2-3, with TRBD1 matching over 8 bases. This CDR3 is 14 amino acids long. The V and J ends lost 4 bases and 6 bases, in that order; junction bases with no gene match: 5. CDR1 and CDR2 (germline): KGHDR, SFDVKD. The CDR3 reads CATSDRTGRDTQYF. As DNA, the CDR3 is TGTGCCACCAGTGACAGGACAGGGAGGGATACGCAGTATTTT.

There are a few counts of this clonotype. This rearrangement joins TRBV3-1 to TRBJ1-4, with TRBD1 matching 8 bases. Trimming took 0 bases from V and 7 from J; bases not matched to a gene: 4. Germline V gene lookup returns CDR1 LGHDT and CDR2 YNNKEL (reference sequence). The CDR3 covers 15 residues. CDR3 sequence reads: CASSQDRDRSEKLFF. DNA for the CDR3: TGTGCCAGCAGCCAAGACCGGGACAGGAGTGAAAAACTGTTTTTT.

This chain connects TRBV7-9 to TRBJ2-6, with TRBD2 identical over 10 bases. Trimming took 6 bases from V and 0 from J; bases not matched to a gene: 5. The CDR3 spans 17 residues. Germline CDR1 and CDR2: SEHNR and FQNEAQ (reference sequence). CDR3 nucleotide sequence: TGTGCCAGCAGGGCCACTAGCGGGGCCTCTGGGGCCAACGTCCTGACTTTC. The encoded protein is CASRATSGASGANVLTF.

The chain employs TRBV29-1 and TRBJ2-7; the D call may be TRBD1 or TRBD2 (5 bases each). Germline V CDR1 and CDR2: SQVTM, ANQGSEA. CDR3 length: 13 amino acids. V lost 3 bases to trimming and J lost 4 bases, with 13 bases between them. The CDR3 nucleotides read TGCAGCGTTGAGGCAGGGAGACCTTACGAGCAGTACTTC. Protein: CSVEAGRPYEQYF.

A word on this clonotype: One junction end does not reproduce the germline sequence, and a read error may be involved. CDR3 sequence reads: CASSPSLGTAVLISTF. For the CDR3, the DNA is TGTGCCAGCAGCCCTAGCTTAGGGACAGCCGTTTTAATTTCTACTTTC. V usage is TRBV7-9 and J usage is TRBJ2-7, with 7 bases fitting TRBD1. Per the germline V gene, CDR1 is SEHNR and CDR2 is FQNEAQ (reference sequence). This CDR3 region has 16 residues. Full variable domain (remainder filled in from reference TRBV7-9 and TRBJ2-7): DTGVSQNPRHKITKRGQNVTFRCDPISEHNRLYWYRQTLGQGPEFLTYFQNEAQLEKSRLLSDRFSAERPKGSFSTLEIQRTEQGDSAMYLCASSPSLGTAVLISTFGPGTRLTVT.